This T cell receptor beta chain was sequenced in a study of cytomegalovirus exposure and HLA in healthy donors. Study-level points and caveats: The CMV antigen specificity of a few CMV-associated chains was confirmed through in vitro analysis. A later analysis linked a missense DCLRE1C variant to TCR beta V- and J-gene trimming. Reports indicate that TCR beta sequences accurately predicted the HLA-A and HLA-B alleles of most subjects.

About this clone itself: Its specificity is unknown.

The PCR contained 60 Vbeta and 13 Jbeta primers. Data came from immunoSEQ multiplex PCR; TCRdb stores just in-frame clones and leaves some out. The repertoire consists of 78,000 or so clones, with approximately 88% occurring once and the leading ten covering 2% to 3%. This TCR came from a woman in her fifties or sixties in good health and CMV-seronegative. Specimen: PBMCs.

The CDR3 here is CASSERLAGSTDTQYF. The DNA of the CDR3 is TGTGCCAGCAGCGAGAGACTAGCGGGTAGCACAGATACGCAGTATTTT. The genes are TRBV7-9 and TRBJ2-3; 10 bases line up with TRBD2. The germline CDR1 and CDR2 sequences are SEHNR and FQNEAQ (reference sequence). This CDR3 is built from 16 residues. V lost 5 bases to trimming and J lost 0 bases; unmatched junction nucleotides: 5.